The 30 T cell receptor beta chains in this list originate from one sample, sequenced in a study of technical replicates of blood from a handful of donors. Produced via immunoSEQ multiplex PCR; TCRdb's table is partial and in-frame only. This table has 65,000 to 85,000 clones, about nine tenths appearing once. The sample comprised T cells isolated from PBMCs. Receptor source: a human donor in good health.

Notes on this clone: The DNA is omitted, as the CDR3 cannot be located on it reliably, and the CDR3 follows TCRdb's listing. The CDR3 sequence: CASSKAVATGNIEQFF. The V call is TRBV21-1, the J call TRBJ2-1; the D call TRBD1 from the table was never checked on the DNA. TRBV21-1 counts as a pseudogene. From its first to its last residue, the CDR3 has 16 amino acids.

This rearrangement joins TRBV5-1 to TRBJ2-7; a weak D match, TRBD2 (6 bases). This CDR3 contains 14 residues. CDR1 is SGHRS, CDR2 YFSETQ, per germline. The V end was cut by 1 base, the J end by 3 bases, with 11 bases between. The CDR3 DNA is TGCGCCAGCAGCTTGCGGGACGGGAGCTACGAGCAGTACTTC. Protein product: CASSLRDGSYEQYF.

The gene calls are TRBV15 and TRBJ2-7; TRBD1 agrees at 10 bases. The J segment lost 6 bases and the V segment lost 1 base, leaving 3 bases of the junction unmatched. From germline, CDR1 is LNHNV and CDR2 YYDKDF (reference sequence). The CDR3 loop spans 14 amino acids. CDR3 DNA: TGTGCCACCAGCAGAGGTGGGACAGGGGTCGAGCAGTACTTC. Its protein is CATSRGGTGVEQYF.

The CDR3 DNA sequence: TGTGCCAGCAGTTTAGGGGCCATCAGGGTGGAGAAGACCCAGTACTTC. It codes for CASSLGAIRVEKTQYF. V usage is TRBV28 and J usage is TRBJ2-5; possibly TRBD1 for D (5 bases). The germline V gene encodes CDR1 MDHEN and CDR2 SYDVKM. The length of the CDR3 is 16 residues. V gave up 2 bases and J gave up 6 bases, with 19 bases separating them.

This chain connects TRBV20-1 to TRBJ1-1, with D unclear. CDR1 and CDR2 (germline): DFQATT, SNEGSKA (reference sequence). Trimming removed 4 bases from V and 7 bases from J, with 10 bases in between. The CDR3 covers 11 residues. This chain's CDR3 is CSAKQIHEAFF. The CDR3 DNA follows: TGCAGTGCTAAACAAATCCATGAAGCTTTCTTT.

This clone was counted between two and nine times. The chain has TRBV16 and TRBJ2-1; TRBD2 might be the D (6 bases). The CDR3 sequence is 16 residues long. Trimming left V 5 bases short and J 6 bases short, with 20 bases between. Germline CDR1 and CDR2: KGHSY and FQNENV. This chain's CDR3 is CASSSPYSAGGNEQFF. CDR3 DNA: TGTGCCAGCAGCAGCCCCTACTCGGCCGGGGGCAATGAGCAGTTCTTC.

This sequence joins TRBV28 and TRBJ2-7; D possibly corresponds to TRBD1 (6 bases). V lost 7 bases and J 3 bases, leaving 16 bases between the germline ends. This CDR3 region has 14 residues. Germline CDR1 is MDHEN and CDR2 is SYDVKM. For the CDR3, the DNA is TGTGCCAGCAAGGGACAAAGACCCGTCTACGAGCAGTACTTC. It codes for CASKGQRPVYEQYF.

The chain links TRBV15 to TRBJ2-1, with 7 bases aligning to TRBD1. This CDR3 contains 15 residues. The trim removed 6 bases at V and 9 bases at J, leaving 14 bases unmatched. Per germline, CDR1 LNHNV and CDR2 YYDKDF (reference sequence). CDR3 region: CATRATGVPTFEQFF. CDR3 nucleotides: TGTGCCACCAGGGCAACAGGGGTCCCCACCTTTGAGCAGTTCTTC.

The J gene is TRBJ2-1, the V gene TRBV18; D possibly corresponds to TRBD1 (5 bases). The CDR3 sequence is 14 residues long. CDR1 is KGHSH, CDR2 LQKENI, per germline. V was cut by 4 bases and J by 3 bases, with 10 bases left in between. The CDR3 sequence is CASSQRQGYNEQFF. The CDR3 DNA reads as TGTGCCAGCTCACAACGGCAGGGCTACAATGAGCAGTTCTTC. The variable domain in full, with the rest retrieved from reference TRBV18 and TRBJ2-1, is NAGVMQNPRHLVRRRGQEARLRCSPMKGHSHVYWYRQLPEEGLKFMVYLQKENIIDESGMPKERFSAEFPKEGPSILRIQQVVRGDSAAYFCASSQRQGYNEQFFGPGTRLTVL.

This clone was seen just once. This rearrangement joins TRBV18 to TRBJ2-7; 11 bases fit TRBD2. This CDR3 spans 14 amino acids. Trimming at V came to 5 bases and at J to 3 bases, leaving 3 bases not matched to a gene. Germline V lookup: CDR1 KGHSH, CDR2 LQKENI. DNA of the CDR3: TGTGCCAGCTCATCCGGGACTAGCGGCTACGAGCAGTACTTC. Its translation is CASSSGTSGYEQYF.

The rearrangement joins TRBV7-9 to TRBJ2-1; 7 bases agree with TRBD1. J gave up 5 bases and V 2 bases, and 6 bases lay outside the gene matches. CDR3 length equals 15 residues. Germline lookup yields CDR1 SEHNR and CDR2 FQNEAQ (reference sequence). For the CDR3, the DNA is TGTGCCAGCAGCTTACAACGAGGGGGCCACAATGAGCAGTTCTTC. Translation: CASSLQRGGHNEQFF.

This clone was detected only once. The chain links TRBV9 to TRBJ1-5; TRBD1 might be the D (5 bases). V was cut by 2 bases and J by 1 base, with 10 bases left in between. The length of the CDR3 is 15 residues. Germline CDR1 SGDLS, CDR2 YYNGEE. CDR3 in amino acids: CASSVGGESNQPQHF. In nucleotides, the CDR3 is TGTGCCAGCAGCGTTGGGGGGGAAAGCAATCAGCCCCAGCATTTT.

The rearrangement uses TRBV19 and TRBJ1-5; 9 nucleotides align to TRBD1. V shed 5 bases, J shed 0 bases, and the junction held 14 bases outside the gene matches. Germline V gene lookup returns CDR1 LNHDA and CDR2 SQIVND (reference sequence). The CDR3 is 19 amino acids. The CDR3 protein is CASSVRRDRAQYSNQPQHF. Written as DNA, the CDR3 is TGTGCCAGTAGTGTACGCCGGGACAGGGCCCAATATAGCAATCAGCCCCAGCATTTT. Full variable domain (missing parts from reference TRBV19 and TRBJ1-5): DGGITQSPKYLFRKEGQNVTLSCEQNLNHDAMYWYRQDPGQGLRLIYYSQIVNDFQKGDIAEGYSVSREKKESFPLTVTSAQKNPTAFYLCASSVRRDRAQYSNQPQHFGDGTRLSIL.

The rearrangement uses TRBV5-6 and TRBJ2-5; 9 bases are shared with TRBD2. CDR3 length: 15 residues. Trimming removed 5 bases from V and 5 bases from J; junction bases left unmatched: 10. CDR1 SGHDT and CDR2 YYEEEE come from the germline V gene. This chain's CDR3 is CASSSGGTKMETQYF. In DNA, the CDR3 is TGTGCCAGCAGTAGCGGGGGCACAAAGATGGAGACCCAGTACTTC.

This clone was seen just once. The V call is TRBV7-2, the J call TRBJ2-1; 8 bases are a match to TRBD2. This CDR3 has 13 amino acids. Germline assignment: CDR1 SGHTA and CDR2 FQGNSA. J was trimmed by 16 bases and V by 6 bases; bases with no gene match: 14. The CDR3 DNA is TGTGCCAGCAGACCACCGGGTCGCGGGAGGTCCTTCTTC. Translating gives CASRPPGRGRSFF.

The J gene is TRBJ2-7, the V gene TRBV30; 10 bases agree with TRBD1. Germline trimming cut 1 base from V and 3 bases from J; bases unmatched to any gene: 6. Germline CDR1 and CDR2: GTSNPN and SVGIG (reference sequence). CDR3 length: 15 residues. CDR3 residues: CAWSGGQGIYYEQYF. In DNA form, the CDR3 reads TGTGCCTGGAGTGGGGGACAGGGGATCTACTACGAGCAGTACTTC.

The chain joins TRBV9 to TRBJ2-7; tentatively, D is TRBD2 (7 bases). V was cut by 6 bases and J by 0 bases, with 22 bases left in between. The CDR3 totals 17 residues. Germline lookup yields CDR1 SGDLS and CDR2 YYNGEE. CDR3 sequence: CASTPSGGLYNSYEQYF. CDR3 in DNA: TGTGCCAGCACCCCATCCGGGGGGCTTTATAACTCCTACGAGCAGTACTTC.

The rearrangement joins TRBV7-9 to TRBJ2-3, with TRBD2 matching over 9 bases. This CDR3 region has 15 residues. CDR1 and CDR2 from the germline V gene are SEHNR and FQNEAQ (reference sequence). V was pared by 6 bases and J by 4 bases, with 8 bases of the junction left unmatched. This chain's CDR3 is CASSGTSGRSDTQYF. CDR3 sequence (DNA): TGTGCCAGCAGTGGCACTAGCGGGCGGTCAGATACGCAGTATTTT.

The CDR3 DNA sequence: TGTGCCAGCAGTTCCAGGGGCTCCGAGCAGTACTTC. It is translated as CASSSRGSEQYF. This chain uses TRBV27 with TRBJ2-7, with a tentative D call TRBD1 (6 bases). The V gene's germline CDR1 is MNHEY and CDR2 SMNVEV (reference sequence). The CDR3 loop spans 12 amino acids. V dropped 4 bases and J dropped 6 bases, with 10 bases sitting between them.

For the CDR3, the DNA is TGCGCCAGCAGCCAACCCCGACAGGGCTCCACTGAAGCTTTCTTT. Protein product: CASSQPRQGSTEAFF. This chain links TRBV4-1 with TRBJ1-1; 7 bases agree with TRBD1. There are 15 residues in the CDR3. J lost 4 bases, V lost 2 bases, and 7 bases had no gene match. Germline assignment: CDR1 MGHRA and CDR2 YSYEKL.

The CDR3 protein is CSVVTGGEGYTF. Here the CDR3 DNA reads TGCAGCGTGGTAACAGGGGGCGAGGGCTACACCTTC. The chain is built from TRBV29-1 and TRBJ1-2; 9 nucleotides line up with TRBD1. V was pared by 6 bases and J by 8 bases, with 7 bases of the junction left unmatched. Germline V gene data show CDR1 as SQVTM and CDR2 as ANQGSEA. This CDR3 contains 12 residues.

This rearrangement joins TRBV9 to TRBJ2-1, with D perhaps matching TRBD2 (6 bases). From germline, CDR1 is SGDLS and CDR2 YYNGEE. V dropped 6 bases and J dropped 6 bases, with 16 bases sitting between them. CDR3 length: 14 residues. The CDR3 sequence is CASTRGTPSNEQFF. CDR3 sequence (DNA): TGTGCCAGCACCCGGGGGACCCCCTCCAATGAGCAGTTCTTC.

In DNA, the CDR3 is TGTGCCAGCACCCTAGGGAGGGGGCAGTACGAGCAGTACTTC. This sequence encodes CASTLGRGQYEQYF. The V gene is TRBV13, the J gene TRBJ2-7; D tentatively reads TRBD1 or TRBD2 (7 bases each). The CDR3 has 14 residues. The ends were cut back, 7 bases at V and 4 bases at J, with 17 bases in the middle. In germline, CDR1 is PRHDT, CDR2 FYEKMQ (reference sequence).

The rearrangement uses TRBV7-9 and TRBJ2-2, with 7 positions matching TRBD1. The CDR3 is 13 residues long. Germline CDR1 reads SEHNR; CDR2 reads FQNEAQ (reference sequence). CDR3 loop: CAARSGTAGELFF. The CDR3 DNA sequence: TGTGCAGCCAGGTCGGGGACAGCCGGGGAGCTGTTTTTT.

This chain joins TRBV7-9 and TRBJ2-3, with TRBD1 identical over 9 bases. CDR1 and CDR2 from the germline V gene are SEHNR and FQNEAQ (reference sequence). The CDR3 extends over 14 amino acids. Trimming cost V 4 bases and J 10 bases; bases outside gene matches: 9. The CDR3 reads CASSSRGTGWAQYF. The CDR3 DNA reads as TGTGCCAGCAGCTCGAGAGGGACAGGGTGGGCGCAGTATTTT.

The chain is built from TRBV29-1 and TRBJ1-4; D remains unclear. V lost 6 bases, J lost 4 bases, and 6 bases lay in between. The CDR3 is 11 amino acids. Germline CDR1 is SQVTM and CDR2 is ANQGSEA. CDR3 sequence (DNA): TGCAGCGTGGCCCTTAATGAAAAACTGTTTTTT. Encoded protein: CSVALNEKLFF.

The chain couples TRBV28 to TRBJ1-2, with 8 bases identical to TRBD1. Germline V gene data show CDR1 as MDHEN and CDR2 as SYDVKM. The ends lost 4 bases at V and 4 bases at J; junction bases unmatched: 5. This CDR3 region has 14 residues. CDR3 DNA: TGTGCCAGCAGTTACCCGACAGGGGTCTATGGCTACACCTTC. Its translation: CASSYPTGVYGYTF.

The chain uses TRBV6-1 and TRBJ2-2; TRBD1 matches at 7 bases. CDR3 size: 15 residues. Germline CDR1 is MNHNS and CDR2 is SASEGT. Trimming took 6 bases from V and 2 from J; bases not matched to a gene: 6. The DNA for the CDR3 is TGTGCCAGCAGAACAGGGGTCATAAACACCGGGGAGCTGTTTTTT. Protein sequence: CASRTGVINTGELFF.

This chain links TRBV7-9 with TRBJ1-2; possible D gene TRBD1, 5 bases. Looked up from germline, CDR1 is SEHNR and CDR2 is FQNEAQ (reference sequence). The CDR3 totals 14 residues. V gave up 0 bases and J gave up 4 bases, with 9 bases separating them. This CDR3 reads CASSLATVPYGYTF. CDR3 coding DNA: TGTGCCAGCAGCTTAGCGACAGTTCCCTATGGCTACACCTTC.

The chain employs TRBV13 and TRBJ2-3, with 9 bases aligning to TRBD2. CDR3 size: 16 residues. With 5 bases clipped from V and 2 bases from J, the junction kept 8 bases outside the gene matches. Germline CDR1 and CDR2: PRHDT and FYEKMQ (reference sequence). CDR3 sequence (DNA): TGTGCCAGCAGCGGTAGCGGGGGCCGGAACACAGATACGCAGTATTTT. Protein product: CASSGSGGRNTDTQYF.